The present T cell receptor beta chain was sequenced within a study of T cell responses to AZD1222 COVID-19 vaccine (dated by TCRdb to about 2021). Regarding the research as a whole: AZD1222 recipients with second doses at about 4 weeks or about 12 weeks were pooled, because spike-specific TCR depth and breadth did not differ between schedules. TCR sequencing covered some 240 trial participants: approximately 200 given two doses of AZD1222 and approximately 26 given two doses of MenACWY control vaccine. Trial participants were enrolled into age subgroups of 18-55, 56-69 and 70-plus years, which contained 148, 28 and 57 TCR-sequenced participants, respectively.

Comment on this clone: Its antigen remains undetermined. It has no much larger one-base neighbor in the sample; base qualities were not kept.

The CDR3 regions of human TCRbeta chains were subjected to immunosequencing. In the source study's methods: TCRs in the repertoires were matched against a reference library of SARS-CoV-2-specific TCRs that had been generated with the MIRA antigen-specificity platform. Breadth meant the fraction of unique TCRs that were SARS-CoV-2-associated, whereas depth meant the fraction of total T cells that were SARS-CoV-2-associated. Using the MIRA data, every spike-specific TCR was mapped to the spike region that the TCR reacted to and assigned to either a CD4 or a CD8 class. Log10-transformed breadth and depth values were compared by one-way ANOVA with Sidak's multiple comparisons tests. As stored in TCRdb, this immuneACCESS dataset retains in-frame rearrangements with V and J assigned. A fraction of the clones does not appear; measured against another copy, unresolved V genes explain less than half of the discrepancy, and the remainder lacks a known reason. V and J calls and clone size are copied from that table; D and trimming were computed from the DNA. The sample table contains some 120,000 clones; only one count was recorded for roughly 87% of them. The ten largest clonotypes hold 1.3% to 1.5% of the sample.

CDR3 length: 15 amino acids, cysteine to phenylalanine. Only the CDR3 portion is preserved as DNA: 45 bases, with reading frame beginning at the first base. CDR1 and CDR2 are read off the germline V gene as SGHVS and FQNEAQ. V is pruned by 10 bases and J by 0 bases, leaving 8 bases of the junction without a gene match. Beyond this particular receptor, the publication reports: Participants were mostly white British, with more females than males. The authors suggested clonal diversity may have been underestimated. Reportedly, almost half of the unique spike-specific TCRs recognized epitopes lying outside the regions that are mutated in the B.1.351 and B.1.1.7 variants. The vaccine-associated CD4 TCRs covered the entire spike protein, and the dominant responses fell in regions 160-218 and 743-854. In the small 56-69-year group, the increase in depth fell short of significance, most likely because of low power. Spike-specific TCR breadth and depth rose significantly after two AZD1222 doses compared with day 0 and with MenACWY recipients. Because no samples from the day 14 peak response were available, repertoires could be characterized only after the peak T cell response. Conclusions about previously exposed vaccinees are limited because only a handful of AZD1222 recipients were SARS-CoV-2 seropositive at baseline.

The label giving this sample's time point can be read as: baseline before first vaccination. Vaccinee samples were obtained from the UK trials COV001 and COV002, which included a single-blind randomized controlled phase 2/3 trial of AZD1222 (ChAdOx1 nCoV-19) in healthy adults. Trial participant PBMC samples were collected at day 0 and day 28 after the second dose for TCRbeta chain sequencing. Recombination linked TRBV7-8 to TRBJ2-1; 8 bases in the junction line up with TRBD1. The sequences come from peripheral blood, collected on day 0 of AZD1222 vaccination. The source is an adult in good health. The CDR3: CATTPTGGSYNEQFF. The bases are TGTGCCACCACCCCCACAGGGGGCTCCTACAATGAGCAGTTCTTC.